One T cell receptor (beta chain) is described in this entry. In this sample, this clone turned up a few times. The antigen it binds to is not known. The sample holds no much larger clone one base away, and base qualities are not on file. These data originate in a study of beta chain features in type 1 diabetes (dated by TCRdb to between 2018 and 2020). Background on the whole study: Patients and healthy donors did not differ in mean age, gender distribution, total cell number or subset yield. In the study, TCRB repertoires of sorted circulating CD4+ T cell subsets from recently diagnosed type 1 diabetes patients were compared with those of matched healthy donors. A total of about 110 million sorted cells were examined across all samples, and the number of cells per subset was strongly correlated with RNA yield. Naive and central memory subsets were obtained from all 28 donors, but regulatory and stem cell-like memory subsets were isolated from only 8 patients and 8 healthy donors. What the study reported, not specific to this receptor: Because cDNA rather than genomic DNA was sequenced, highly expressing activated cells could have been over-represented, although no difference in activation and CD3 levels was found between groups. Naive, central memory and regulatory TCRB repertoires appeared to be more alike among patients than among healthy donors. Shorter templates might have been favored by PCR, but patient and control samples were amplified and corrected together, so both groups would have been affected equally by any skew. Only small numbers of individuals were included in the HLA sub-analyses, which left unresolved whether HLA type had any influence on TCRB rearrangement. Type 1 diabetes patients showed a moderate but significant shortening of TCRB CDR3 length in all four CD4+ subsets. At VDJ recombination sites, type 1 diabetes patients had fewer insertions and more deleted nucleotides, which implies abnormalities in thymic rearrangement.

Trimming at the junction amounts to 2 bases on V and 8 bases on J, and the germline ends lie 8 bases apart. Including the terminal cysteine and phenylalanine, the CDR3 comprises 13 residues. This entry keeps only the CDR3 DNA: 39 bases, framed from base 1. CDR1 and CDR2, per the germline V gene (reference sequence), are SGHKS and YYEKEE. A single peripheral blood draw of about 116 mL on average was collected from each donor into heparinised tubes. A BD FACSAria II and a panel including CD45RO, CCR7, CD25, CD127, CD95 and CD27 were used to sort naive, central memory, regulatory and stem cell-like memory CD4+ T cells. Purity was above 95% for every sorted population. PBMCs were separated immediately by Lymphoprep density gradient centrifugation and were stained directly, without being cultured. To minimize batch effects, samples were stained and sorted in pairs, one healthy donor with one patient per experiment.

The entire isolated RNA was reverse transcribed using the High Capacity cDNA Reverse Transcription Kit, and thus expressed TCRB transcripts were sequenced. Deep immunoSEQ sequencing was performed on naive, central memory and regulatory T cell samples, with an average of around 3.5 million total reads per sample. Sorted cells were lysed in RLT buffer, and RNA was extracted using DNase-treated RNeasy Micro or Mini kits according to cell number. To prevent cross-contamination, every cell subset was processed on its own, while patient and healthy donor samples were processed together. The immunoSEQ multiplex PCR was used to amplify TCRB sequences from cDNA, generating 87-bp fragments that spanned the CDR3 region. Amplicons were sequenced on the Illumina HiSeq platform. As for the original processing: PCR bias was computationally corrected using synthetic template baselines, reads within Hamming distance 2 were collapsed, and singletons that could not be merged were discarded. Reads were aligned against IMGT so that V, D and J genes, CDR3 length and insertions or deletions at six rearrangement sites could be assigned. Within each subset, clonotype counts were normalized to sorted cell number, after which true diversity and Gini coefficients were computed with the tcR R package. The overlap coefficient, calculated on TCRB nucleotide sequences, was used to quantify repertoire sharing. TCRdb limited this immuneACCESS table to in-frame rearrangements with V and J called. A share of clones is missing; checked studies link under half to unresolved V genes, and the rest is unexplained. The DNA gave D and trimming, while V, J and clone size come from that table. This sample gives approximately 150,000 clones in total; more than 10% of them show up just once. Jointly, the top ten make up around 1.4% of the sample.

The sequence was obtained from a young man with type 1 diabetes. Input material: central memory CD4+ T cells from blood. This chain joins TRBV5-5 to TRBJ1-6, and possibly TRBD1, on 5 matching bases. At the DNA level, the sequence is TGTGCCAGCAGCTTTGACAGTGATTCACCCCTCCACTTT. It is translated as CASSFDSDSPLHF.